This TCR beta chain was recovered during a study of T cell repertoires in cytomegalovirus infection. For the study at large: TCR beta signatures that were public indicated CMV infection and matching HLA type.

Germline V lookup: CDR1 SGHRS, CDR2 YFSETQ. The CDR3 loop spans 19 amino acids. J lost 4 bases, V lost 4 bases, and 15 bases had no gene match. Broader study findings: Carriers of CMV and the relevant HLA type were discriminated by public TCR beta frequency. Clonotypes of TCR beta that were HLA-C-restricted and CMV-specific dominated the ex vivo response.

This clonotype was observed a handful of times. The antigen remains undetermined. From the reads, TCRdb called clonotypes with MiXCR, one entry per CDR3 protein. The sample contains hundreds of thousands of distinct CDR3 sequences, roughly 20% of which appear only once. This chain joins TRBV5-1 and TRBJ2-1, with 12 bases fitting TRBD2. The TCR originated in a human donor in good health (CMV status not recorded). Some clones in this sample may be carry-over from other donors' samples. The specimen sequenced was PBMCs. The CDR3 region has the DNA TGCGCCAGCAGCCCGGTGGGACTAGCGGGCCAAGGGGTATACAATGAGCAGTTCTTC. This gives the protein CASSPVGLAGQGVYNEQFF.